This T cell receptor (beta chain) was captured by sequencing in a study of blood T cells in healthy people across ages. CDR3 length equals 15 residues. Germline V gives CDR1 LGHDT, CDR2 YNNKEL (reference sequence). V was cut by 1 base and J by 3 bases, with 13 bases left in between. For the second PCR, which ran for 7 to 11 cycles, a sample-barcoded 5' primer and a J-beta primer mix were used. TCRdb processed the 5' RACE reads anew with MiXCR; each CDR3 protein has one entry. Here the sample spans around 2 million distinct CDR3 sequences, approximately 40% being singletons. The clonotype comes from a human donor in good health. The chain uses TRBV3-1 and TRBJ2-7; D perhaps matches TRBD2 (6 bases). Sequencing input: blood. This chain's CDR3 is CASSQAGEPFYEQYF. The CDR3 nucleotides read TGTGCCAGCAGCCAAGCGGGGGAGCCCTTCTACGAGCAGTACTTC.